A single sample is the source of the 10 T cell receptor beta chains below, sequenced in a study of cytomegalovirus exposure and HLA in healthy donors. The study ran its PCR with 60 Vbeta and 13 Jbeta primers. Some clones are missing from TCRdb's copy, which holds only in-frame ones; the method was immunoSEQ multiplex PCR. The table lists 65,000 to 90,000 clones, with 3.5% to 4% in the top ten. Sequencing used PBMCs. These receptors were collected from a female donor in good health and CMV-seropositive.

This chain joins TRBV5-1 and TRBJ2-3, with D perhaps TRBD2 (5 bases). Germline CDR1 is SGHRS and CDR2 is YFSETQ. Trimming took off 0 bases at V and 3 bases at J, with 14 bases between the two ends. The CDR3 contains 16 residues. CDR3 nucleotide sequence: TGCGCCAGCAGCTTGGTGGTCGTAGCGTCGACAGATACGCAGTATTTT. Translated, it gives CASSLVVVASTDTQYF.

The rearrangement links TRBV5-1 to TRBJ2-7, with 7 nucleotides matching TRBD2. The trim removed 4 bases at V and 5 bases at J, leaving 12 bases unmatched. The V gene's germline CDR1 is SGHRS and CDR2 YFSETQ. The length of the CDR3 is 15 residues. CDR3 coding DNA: TGCGCCAGCAGCCAGGGACTGGGCGGGAGAGACGAGCAGTACTTC. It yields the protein CASSQGLGGRDEQYF. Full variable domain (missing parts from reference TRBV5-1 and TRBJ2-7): KAGVTQTPRYLIKTRGQQVTLSCSPISGHRSVSWYQQTPGQGLQFLFEYFSETQRNKGNFPGRFSGRQFSNSRSEMNVSTLELGDSALYLCASSQGLGGRDEQYFGPGTRLTVT.

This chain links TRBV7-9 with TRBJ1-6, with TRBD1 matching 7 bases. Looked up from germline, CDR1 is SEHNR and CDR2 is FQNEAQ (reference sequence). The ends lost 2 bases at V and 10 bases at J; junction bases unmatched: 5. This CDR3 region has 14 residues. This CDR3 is CASSLRQGGSPLHF. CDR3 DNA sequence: TGTGCCAGCAGCTTAAGACAGGGCGGCTCACCCCTCCACTTT.

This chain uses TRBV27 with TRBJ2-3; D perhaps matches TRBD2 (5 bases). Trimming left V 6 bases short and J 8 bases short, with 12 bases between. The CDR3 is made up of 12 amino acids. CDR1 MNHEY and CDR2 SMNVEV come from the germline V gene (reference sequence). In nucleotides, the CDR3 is TGTGCCAGCAGGTCGACCGGAGGTACGCAGTATTTT. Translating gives CASRSTGGTQYF.

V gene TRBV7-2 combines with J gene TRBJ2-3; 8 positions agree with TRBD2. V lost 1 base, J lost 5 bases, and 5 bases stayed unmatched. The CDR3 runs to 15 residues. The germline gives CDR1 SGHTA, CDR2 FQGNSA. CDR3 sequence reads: CASSLGGTSGDTQYF. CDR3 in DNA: TGTGCCAGCAGCTTAGGTGGGACTAGTGGAGATACGCAGTATTTT. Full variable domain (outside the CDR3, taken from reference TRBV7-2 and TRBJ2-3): GAGVSQSPSNKVTEKGKDVELRCDPISGHTALYWYRQSLGQGLEFLIYFQGNSAPDKSGLPSDRFSAERTGGSVSTLTIQRTQQEDSAVYLCASSLGGTSGDTQYFGPGTRLTVL.

The CDR3: CSVLGLVRFQETQYF. DNA of the CDR3: TGCAGCGTCCTCGGACTAGTCCGATTTCAAGAGACCCAGTACTTC. This rearrangement joins TRBV29-1 to TRBJ2-5; TRBD2 matches 7 bases. Germline V CDR1 and CDR2: SQVTM, ANQGSEA. V gave up 6 bases and J gave up 2 bases; unmatched junction bases: 12. This CDR3 has 15 amino acids.

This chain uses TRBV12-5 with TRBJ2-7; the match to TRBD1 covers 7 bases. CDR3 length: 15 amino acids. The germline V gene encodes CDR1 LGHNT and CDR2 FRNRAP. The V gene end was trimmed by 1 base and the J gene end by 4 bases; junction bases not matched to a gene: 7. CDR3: CASGLATGFGYEQYF. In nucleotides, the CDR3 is TGTGCTAGTGGTTTGGCGACAGGGTTCGGGTACGAGCAGTACTTC.

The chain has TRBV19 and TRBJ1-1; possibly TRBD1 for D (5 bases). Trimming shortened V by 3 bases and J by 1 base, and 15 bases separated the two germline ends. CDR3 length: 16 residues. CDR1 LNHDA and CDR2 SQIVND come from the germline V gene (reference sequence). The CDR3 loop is CASSIGQGTWNTEAFF. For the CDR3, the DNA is TGTGCCAGTAGTATCGGGCAGGGTACGTGGAACACTGAAGCTTTCTTT.

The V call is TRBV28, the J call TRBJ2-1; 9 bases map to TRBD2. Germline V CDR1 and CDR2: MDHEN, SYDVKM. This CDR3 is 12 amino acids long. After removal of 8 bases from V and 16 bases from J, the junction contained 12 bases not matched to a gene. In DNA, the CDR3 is TGTGCCAGCCACCCAGGTAGCGGGAGTTTCTTCTTC. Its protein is CASHPGSGSFFF.

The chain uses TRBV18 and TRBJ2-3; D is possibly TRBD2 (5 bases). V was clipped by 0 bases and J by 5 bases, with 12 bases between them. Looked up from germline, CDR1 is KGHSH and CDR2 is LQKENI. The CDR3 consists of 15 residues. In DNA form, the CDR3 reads TGTGCCAGCTCACCACCCTCTAGAGAGGGAGATACGCAGTATTTT. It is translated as CASSPPSREGDTQYF.